This passage covers 5 T cell receptor beta chains from one sample sequenced in a study of glioma-infiltrating T cells after dendritic cell vaccination (dated by TCRdb to the mid-2010s). The library relied on the immunoSEQ multiplex PCR assay. TCRdb provides this immuneACCESS table in a form limited to in-frame rearrangements. Some clones are lacking; in checked studies, under half of them reflect an unresolved V gene, and why the rest are absent is not known. Across this sample there are under 4,000 clones, with 60% to 80% seen only once. About 4% of the sample belongs to the ten largest clones. Source: tumor tissue, taken before dendritic cell vaccination. The receptors stem from a human donor with glioblastoma.

CDR3 sequence (DNA): TGTGCCAGCAGCTTACTTTCCCGGACAGGGAGATCTCAAGAGACCCAGTACTTC. It specifies CASSLLSRTGRSQETQYF. J is TRBJ2-5 and V is TRBV7-9; 8 bases match TRBD1. The germline V gene has CDR1 SEHNR and CDR2 FQNEAQ (reference sequence). After removal of 2 bases from V and 2 bases from J, the junction contained 13 bases not matched to a gene. CDR3 length: 18 amino acids. Full variable domain (outside the CDR3, taken from reference TRBV7-9 and TRBJ2-5): DTGVSQNPRHKITKRGQNVTFRCDPISEHNRLYWYRQTLGQGPEFLTYFQNEAQLEKSRLLSDRFSAERPKGSFSTLEIQRTEQGDSAMYLCASSLLSRTGRSQETQYFGPGTRLLVL.

This clone was picked up one time. The chain is built from TRBV6-1 and TRBJ2-7; tentatively, D is TRBD2 (6 bases). Germline V gene data show CDR1 as MNHNS and CDR2 as SASEGT. The V end lost 4 bases, the J end lost 2 bases, and 12 bases lay between the germline ends. This CDR3 has 14 amino acids. This CDR3 is CASSGGTGAYEQYF. For the CDR3, the DNA is TGTGCCAGCAGTGGGGGGACTGGAGCCTACGAGCAGTACTTC.

This chain joins TRBV12-5 and TRBJ2-2; TRBD2 matches 8 bases. Trimming at V came to 10 bases and at J to 0 bases, leaving 7 bases not matched to a gene. Looked up from germline, CDR1 is LGHNT and CDR2 is FRNRAP. CDR3 size: 15 residues. The CDR3 loop reads CATSRGGANTGELFF. CDR3 DNA sequence: TGTGCTACCTCCCGGGGGGGGGCGAACACCGGGGAGCTGTTTTTT.

This clone was detected once. The chain carries TRBV6-5 and TRBJ1-2; D not resolved. V gave up 2 bases and J gave up 8 bases, with 9 bases separating them. This CDR3 comprises 12 residues. Germline V gene data show CDR1 as MNHEY and CDR2 as SVGAGI. The CDR3 loop reads CASSYAREGYTF. The CDR3 nucleotides are TGTGCCAGCAGTTACGCCCGCGAGGGCTACACCTTC.

Only a few counts were recorded for this clone. The V and J genes are TRBV28 and TRBJ1-4, with D possibly matching TRBD1 (5 bases). V was pared by 4 bases and J by 0 bases, with 9 bases between. CDR3 length: 15 residues. In germline, CDR1 is MDHEN, CDR2 SYDVKM. The CDR3 here is CASSSPGSTNEKLFF. The DNA of the CDR3 is TGTGCCAGCAGTTCCCCAGGGTCAACTAATGAAAAACTGTTTTTT.